This is a list of T cell receptor beta chains from one sample in a study of cytomegalovirus exposure and HLA in healthy donors. Assay: immunoSEQ multiplex PCR; the TCRdb copy retains only in-frame clones and omits some. Of about 130,000 clones in the sample, around 78% were seen once. Sequencing used PBMCs. Every receptor here comes from a man aged 35 to 55 in good health and CMV-seronegative. Each CDR3 is given with its conserved first and last residue. A D gene is named only where the DNA matches it firmly. Clone size is stated in some rows and not others, as once, few, many or a class when expanded.

>.|TRBV10-3|TRBJ1-1|.
TGTGCCATCAGCTTTAAGAACACTGAAGCTTTCTTT
CAISFKNTEAFF
>.|TRBV19|TRBJ2-3|.
TGTGCCAGTAGTCCAAGATCCGACGGGATTACGCAGTATTTT
CASSPRSDGITQYF
>.|TRBV7-9|TRBJ1-2|.
TGTGCCAGCAGCCTAAAAGCAGGACTGTATGGCTACACCTTC
CASSLKAGLYGYTF
>.|TRBV9|TRBJ2-7|.
TGTGCCAGCAGCGCCGGGACACTACCCTACGAGCAGTACTTC
CASSAGTLPYEQYF
>.|TRBV29-1|TRBJ1-1|.
TGCAGCGCACAAAAGGACAAGAACACTGAAGCTTTCTTT
CSAQKDKNTEAFF
>.|TRBV7-9|TRBJ1-2|.
TGTGCCAGCAGCTTCCTAAGAGGGGCGGGGGAAGATGAAACCTTC
CASSFLRGAGEDETF
>.|TRBV5-4|TRBJ1-4|TRBD1
TGTGCCAGCAGCCTAGGGGGCGCCGTTGAAAAACTGTTTTTT
CASSLGGAVEKLFF
>.|TRBV15|TRBJ2-1|.
TGTGCCACCAGCAGGGAGAGATCCTACAATGAGCAGTTCTTC
CATSRERSYNEQFF
>.|TRBV2|TRBJ2-5|TRBD2
TGTGCCAGCAGTGGTGGGAGGGGCTTGGAGGAGACCCAGTACTTC
CASSGGRGLEETQYF
>.|TRBV9|TRBJ1-6|.
TGTGCCAGCAGCGTCGCCGACAGGAGACCCCATTCACCCCTCCACTTT
CASSVADRRPHSPLHF
>.|TRBV4-3|TRBJ1-2|.
TGCGCCAGCAGCCAACCGGGCCTCGGGGGTGGCTACACCTTC
CASSQPGLGGGYTF
>.|TRBV5-5|TRBJ1-2|.
TGTGCCAGCAGCCCCACGCGGGGAACCGGCTACACCTTC
CASSPTRGTGYTF
>few|TRBV11-3|TRBJ2-7|.
TGTGCCAGCAGCTCCAGGGGATACGAGCAGTACTTC
CASSSRGYEQYF
>.|TRBV5-6|TRBJ2-2|TRBD1
TGTGCCAGCAGCCTCGACAGGGGTAAACCGAACACCGGGGAGCTGTTTTTT
CASSLDRGKPNTGELFF